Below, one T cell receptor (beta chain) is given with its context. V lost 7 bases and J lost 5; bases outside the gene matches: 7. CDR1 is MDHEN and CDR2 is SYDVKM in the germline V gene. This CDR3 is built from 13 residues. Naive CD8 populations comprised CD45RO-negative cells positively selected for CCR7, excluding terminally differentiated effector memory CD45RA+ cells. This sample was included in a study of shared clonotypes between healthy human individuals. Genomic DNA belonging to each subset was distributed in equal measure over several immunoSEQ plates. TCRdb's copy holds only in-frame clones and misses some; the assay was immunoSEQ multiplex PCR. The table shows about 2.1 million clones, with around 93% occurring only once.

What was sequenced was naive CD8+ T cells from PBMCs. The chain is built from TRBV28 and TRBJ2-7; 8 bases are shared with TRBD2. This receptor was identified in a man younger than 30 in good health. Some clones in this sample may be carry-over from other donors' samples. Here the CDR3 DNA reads TGTGCCAGCAAAGAAGCGGGAGCCCACGAGCAGTACTTC. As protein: CASKEAGAHEQYF.